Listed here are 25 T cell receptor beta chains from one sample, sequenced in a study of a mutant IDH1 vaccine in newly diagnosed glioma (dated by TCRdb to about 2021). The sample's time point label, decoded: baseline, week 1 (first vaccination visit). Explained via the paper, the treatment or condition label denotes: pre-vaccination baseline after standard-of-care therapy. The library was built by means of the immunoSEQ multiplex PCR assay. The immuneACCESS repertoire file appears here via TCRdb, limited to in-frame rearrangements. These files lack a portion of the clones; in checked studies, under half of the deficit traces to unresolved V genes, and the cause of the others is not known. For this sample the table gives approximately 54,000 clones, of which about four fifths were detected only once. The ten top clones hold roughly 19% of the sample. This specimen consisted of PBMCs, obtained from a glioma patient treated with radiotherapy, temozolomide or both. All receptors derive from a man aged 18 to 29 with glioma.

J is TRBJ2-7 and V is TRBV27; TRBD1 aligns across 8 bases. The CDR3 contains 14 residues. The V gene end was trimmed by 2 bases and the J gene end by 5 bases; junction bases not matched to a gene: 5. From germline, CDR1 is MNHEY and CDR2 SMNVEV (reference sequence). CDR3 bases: TGTGCCAGCAGTTTACCCCCGGACAGGGACGAGCAGTACTTC. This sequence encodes CASSLPPDRDEQYF.

The CDR3 DNA follows: TGTGCCAGCAGTGCCCTAGCGGGGGGACAAGAGACCCAGTACTTC. This gives the protein CASSALAGGQETQYF. The chain joins TRBV6-5 to TRBJ2-5, with TRBD2 matching over 11 bases. Germline loops: CDR1 MNHEY, CDR2 SVGAGI. V shed 5 bases and J 2 bases; nucleotides not matched to a gene: 4. This CDR3 has 15 residues.

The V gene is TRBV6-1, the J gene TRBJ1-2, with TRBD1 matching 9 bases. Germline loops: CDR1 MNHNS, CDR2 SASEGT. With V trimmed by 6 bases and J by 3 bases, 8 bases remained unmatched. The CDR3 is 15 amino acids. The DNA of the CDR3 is TGTGCCAGCAGCGCCGACAGGGGGGCGTACTATGGCTACACCTTC. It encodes CASSADRGAYYGYTF.

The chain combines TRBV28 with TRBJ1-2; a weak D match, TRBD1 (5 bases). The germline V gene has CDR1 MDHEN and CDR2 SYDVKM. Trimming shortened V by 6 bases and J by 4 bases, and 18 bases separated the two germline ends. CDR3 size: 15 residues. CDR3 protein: CASSQRERGTYGYTF. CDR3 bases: TGTGCCAGCAGCCAAAGAGAGCGGGGGACCTATGGCTACACCTTC.

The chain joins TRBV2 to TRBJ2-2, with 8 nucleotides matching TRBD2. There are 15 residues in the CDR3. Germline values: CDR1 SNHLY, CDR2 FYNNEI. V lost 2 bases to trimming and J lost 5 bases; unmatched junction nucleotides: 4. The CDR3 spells CASSETTGGTGELFF. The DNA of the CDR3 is TGTGCCAGCAGTGAAACAACGGGGGGGACCGGGGAGCTGTTTTTT.

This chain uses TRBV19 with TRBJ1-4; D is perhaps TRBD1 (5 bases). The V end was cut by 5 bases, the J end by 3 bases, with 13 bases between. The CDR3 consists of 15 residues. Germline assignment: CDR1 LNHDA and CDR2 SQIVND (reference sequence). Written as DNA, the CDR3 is TGTGCCAGTAGTCCCGTGACAGTTTCTAATGAAAAACTGTTTTTT. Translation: CASSPVTVSNEKLFF. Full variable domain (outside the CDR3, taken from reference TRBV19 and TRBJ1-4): DGGITQSPKYLFRKEGQNVTLSCEQNLNHDAMYWYRQDPGQGLRLIYYSQIVNDFQKGDIAEGYSVSREKKESFPLTVTSAQKNPTAFYLCASSPVTVSNEKLFFGSGTQLSVL.

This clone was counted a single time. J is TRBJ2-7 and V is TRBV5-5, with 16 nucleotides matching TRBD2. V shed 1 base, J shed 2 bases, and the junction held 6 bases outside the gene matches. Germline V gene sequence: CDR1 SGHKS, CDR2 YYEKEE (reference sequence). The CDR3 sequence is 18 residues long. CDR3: CASSLMGLAGGGTYEQYF. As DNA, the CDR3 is TGTGCCAGCAGCTTGATGGGACTAGCGGGAGGGGGTACCTACGAGCAGTACTTC.

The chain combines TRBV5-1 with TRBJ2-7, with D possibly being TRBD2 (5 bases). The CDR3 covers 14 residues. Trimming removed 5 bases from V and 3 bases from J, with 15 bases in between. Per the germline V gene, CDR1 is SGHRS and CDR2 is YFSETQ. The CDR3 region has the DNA TGCGCCAGCAGAAAGTCGACGGGGTTCTACGAGCAGTACTTC. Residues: CASRKSTGFYEQYF.

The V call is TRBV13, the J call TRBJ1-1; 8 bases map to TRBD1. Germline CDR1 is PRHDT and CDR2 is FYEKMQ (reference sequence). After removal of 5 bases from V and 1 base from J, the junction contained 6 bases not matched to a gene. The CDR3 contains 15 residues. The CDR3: CASSPTDRENTEAFF. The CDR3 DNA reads TGTGCCAGCAGCCCAACGGACAGGGAGAACACTGAAGCTTTCTTT.

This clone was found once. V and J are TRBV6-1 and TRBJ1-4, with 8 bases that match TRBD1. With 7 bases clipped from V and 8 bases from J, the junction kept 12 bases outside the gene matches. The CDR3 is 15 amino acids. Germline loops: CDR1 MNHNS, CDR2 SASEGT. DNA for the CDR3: TGTGCCAGCATGGGCCAGGGGGCGTATCGCGAAAAACTGTTTTTT. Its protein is CASMGQGAYREKLFF.

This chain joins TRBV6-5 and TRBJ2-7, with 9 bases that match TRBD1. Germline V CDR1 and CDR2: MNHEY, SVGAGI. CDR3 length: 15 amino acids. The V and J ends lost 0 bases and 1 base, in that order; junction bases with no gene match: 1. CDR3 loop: CASSYSGQGSYEQYF. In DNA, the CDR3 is TGTGCCAGCAGTTACTCGGGACAGGGTTCCTACGAGCAGTACTTC.

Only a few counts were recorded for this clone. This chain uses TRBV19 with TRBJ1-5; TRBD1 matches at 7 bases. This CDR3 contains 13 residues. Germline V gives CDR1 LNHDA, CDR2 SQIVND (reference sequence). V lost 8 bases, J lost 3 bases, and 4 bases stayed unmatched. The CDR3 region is CASGTENNQPQHF. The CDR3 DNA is TGTGCCAGTGGGACAGAAAACAATCAGCCCCAGCATTTT.

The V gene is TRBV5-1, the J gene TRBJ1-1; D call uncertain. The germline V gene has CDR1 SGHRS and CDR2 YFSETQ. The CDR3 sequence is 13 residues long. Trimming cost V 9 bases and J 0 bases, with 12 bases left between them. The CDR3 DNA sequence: TGCGCCACCCAAGACAACCTGAACACTGAAGCTTTCTTT. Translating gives CATQDNLNTEAFF.

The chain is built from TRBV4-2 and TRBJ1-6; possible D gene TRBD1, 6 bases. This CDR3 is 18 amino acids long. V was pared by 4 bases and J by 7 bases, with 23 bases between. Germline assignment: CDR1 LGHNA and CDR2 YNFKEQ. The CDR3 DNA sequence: TGTGCCAGCAGCCCGCTAGAATCGACAGGTGGCCCGAATTCACCCCTCCACTTT. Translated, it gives CASSPLESTGGPNSPLHF.

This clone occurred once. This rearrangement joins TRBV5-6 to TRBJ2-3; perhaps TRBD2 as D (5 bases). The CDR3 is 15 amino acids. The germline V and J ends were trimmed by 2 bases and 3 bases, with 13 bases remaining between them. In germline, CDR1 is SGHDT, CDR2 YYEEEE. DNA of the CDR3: TGTGCCAGCAGCTTAATGGAGGATAGGACAGATACGCAGTATTTT. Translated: CASSLMEDRTDTQYF. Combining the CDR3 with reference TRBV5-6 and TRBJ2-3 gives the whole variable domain DAGVTQSPTHLIKTRGQQVTLRCSPKSGHDTVSWYQQALGQGPQFIFQYYEEEERQRGNFPDRFSGHQFPNYSSELNVNALLLGDSALYLCASSLMEDRTDTQYFGPGTRLTVL.

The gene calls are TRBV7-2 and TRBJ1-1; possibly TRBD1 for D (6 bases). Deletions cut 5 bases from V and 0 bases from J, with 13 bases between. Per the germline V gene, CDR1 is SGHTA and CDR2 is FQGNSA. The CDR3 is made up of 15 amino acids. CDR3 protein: CASSPNQGMNTEAFF. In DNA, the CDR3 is TGTGCCAGCAGCCCAAACCAGGGGATGAACACTGAAGCTTTCTTT.

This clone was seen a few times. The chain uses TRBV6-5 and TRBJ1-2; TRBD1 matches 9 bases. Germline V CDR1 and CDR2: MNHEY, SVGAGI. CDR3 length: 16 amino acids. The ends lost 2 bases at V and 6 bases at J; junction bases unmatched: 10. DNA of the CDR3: TGTGCCAGCAGTTACAGGGGGACAGGGAGGACGGATGGCTACACCTTC. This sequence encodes CASSYRGTGRTDGYTF.

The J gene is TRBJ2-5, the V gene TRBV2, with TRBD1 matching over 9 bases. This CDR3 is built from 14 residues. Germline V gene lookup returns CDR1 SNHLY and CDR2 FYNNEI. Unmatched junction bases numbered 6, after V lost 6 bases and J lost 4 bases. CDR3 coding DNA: TGTGCCAGCAGAAGGACAGGGGTGACAGAGACCCAGTACTTC. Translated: CASRRTGVTETQYF.

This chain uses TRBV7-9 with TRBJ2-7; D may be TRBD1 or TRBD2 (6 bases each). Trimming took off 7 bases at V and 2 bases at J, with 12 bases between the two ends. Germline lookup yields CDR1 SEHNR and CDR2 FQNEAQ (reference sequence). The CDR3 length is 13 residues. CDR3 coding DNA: TGTGCCAGCATACCGAGGGGGGCCTACGAGCAGTACTTC. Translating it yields CASIPRGAYEQYF.

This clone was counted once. CDR3 in amino acids: CASYSRSQETQYF. CDR3 coding DNA: TGTGCCAGCTACTCCCGATCTCAAGAGACCCAGTACTTC. This rearrangement joins TRBV6-5 to TRBJ2-5; the D is unclear. This CDR3 contains 13 residues. The V end lost 8 bases, the J end lost 2 bases, and 12 bases lay between the germline ends. Germline V gene sequence: CDR1 MNHEY, CDR2 SVGAGI.

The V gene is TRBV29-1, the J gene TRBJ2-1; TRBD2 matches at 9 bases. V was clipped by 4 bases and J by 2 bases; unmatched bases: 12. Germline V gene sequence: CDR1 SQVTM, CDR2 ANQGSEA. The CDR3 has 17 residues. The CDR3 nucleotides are TGCAGCGTTGCCTCCGGACTAGCGAGAAGTGCCTACAATGAGCAGTTCTTC. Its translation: CSVASGLARSAYNEQFF.

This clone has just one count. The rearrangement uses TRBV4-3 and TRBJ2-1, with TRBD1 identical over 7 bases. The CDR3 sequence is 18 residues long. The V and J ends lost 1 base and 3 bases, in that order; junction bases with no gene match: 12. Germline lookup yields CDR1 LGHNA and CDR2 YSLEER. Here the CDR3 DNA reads TGCGCCAGCAGCCAAGGGGACGACAGGGTAGAGGGCTACAATGAGCAGTTCTTC. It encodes CASSQGDDRVEGYNEQFF.

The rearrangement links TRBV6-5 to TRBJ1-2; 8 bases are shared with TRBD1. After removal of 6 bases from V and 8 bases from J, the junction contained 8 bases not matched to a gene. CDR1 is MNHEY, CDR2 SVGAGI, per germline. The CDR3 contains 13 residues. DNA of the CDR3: TGTGCCAGCAGCCCTCCAGGGGGCCTAGGCTACACCTTC. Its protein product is CASSPPGGLGYTF.

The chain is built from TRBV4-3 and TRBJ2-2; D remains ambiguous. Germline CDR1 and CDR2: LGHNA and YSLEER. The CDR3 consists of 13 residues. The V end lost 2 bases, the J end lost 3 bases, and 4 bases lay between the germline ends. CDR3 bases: TGCGCCAGCAGCCAATGGGACACCGGGGAGCTGTTTTTT. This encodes CASSQWDTGELFF.

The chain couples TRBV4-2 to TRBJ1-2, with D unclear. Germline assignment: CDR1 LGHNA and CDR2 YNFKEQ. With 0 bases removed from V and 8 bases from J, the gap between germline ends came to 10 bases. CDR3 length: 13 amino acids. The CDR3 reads CASSQEVGGGYTF. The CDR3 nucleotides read TGTGCCAGCAGCCAAGAGGTAGGCGGAGGCTACACCTTC.